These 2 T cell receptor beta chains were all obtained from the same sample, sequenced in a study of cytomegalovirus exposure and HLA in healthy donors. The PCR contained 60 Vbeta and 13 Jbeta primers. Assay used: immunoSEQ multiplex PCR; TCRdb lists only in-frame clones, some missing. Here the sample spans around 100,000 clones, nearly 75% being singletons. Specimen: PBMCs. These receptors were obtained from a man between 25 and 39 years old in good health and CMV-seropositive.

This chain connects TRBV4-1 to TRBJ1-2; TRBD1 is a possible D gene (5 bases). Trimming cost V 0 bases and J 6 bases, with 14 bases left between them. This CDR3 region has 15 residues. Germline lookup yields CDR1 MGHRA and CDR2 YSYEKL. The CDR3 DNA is TGCGCCAGCAGCCAAGATCGGGCAGGGTTGAATGGCTACACCTTC. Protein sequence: CASSQDRAGLNGYTF.

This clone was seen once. CDR3 amino acids: CASSIRGTNEKLFF. The CDR3 DNA is TGTGCCAGCTCAATCCGGGGGACTAATGAAAAACTGTTTTTT. The chain uses TRBV18 and TRBJ1-4; TRBD1 is a possible D gene (5 bases). Germline CDR1 reads KGHSH; CDR2 reads LQKENI. V lost 5 bases, J lost 2 bases, and 9 bases lay in between. The CDR3 covers 14 residues.